This T cell receptor (beta chain) was identified in a study of cytomegalovirus exposure and HLA in healthy donors. As for the study in general: From 170 million or so T cells, an earlier analysis saw roughly 100 million unique TCR beta sequences. Study results and limitations: The study labeled 150 to 200 TCR beta chains cytomegalovirus-associated.

Researchers ran the PCR with 60 Vbeta and 13 Jbeta primers. The repertoire was sequenced with immunoSEQ multiplex PCR; TCRdb's copy has only in-frame clones and lacks some. The table has 150,000 to 200,000 clones, approximately 77% seen once. The CDR3 spans 15 residues. Germline lookup yields CDR1 MNHEY and CDR2 SVGAGI. V lost 6 bases and J lost 4; bases outside the gene matches: 5. The sample holds a few counts of this clone. No antigen is known for it. The sample was PBMCs. The V gene is TRBV6-5, the J gene TRBJ2-3; 12 bases fit TRBD2. The sequence was collected from a male donor in good health and CMV-seropositive. CDR3 DNA sequence: TGTGCCAGCAGCCTAGCGGGGGGGCCGTCAGATACGCAGTATTTT. The encoded protein is CASSLAGGPSDTQYF.